This is a list of T cell receptor beta chains from one sample in a study of response to subunit inactivated influenza vaccine. One entry per CDR3 protein, called by TCRdb with MiXCR from the RT-PCR reads. Found here are under 850,000 distinct CDR3 sequences, approximately 17% of them singletons; the top ten hold roughly 11%. Sample: PBMCs from blood, taken less than 6 days after vaccination. These receptors originate from a man aged 50 to 60 who received an inactivated influenza vaccine. CDR3s leave out the opening cysteine and the closing phenylalanine or tryptophan. The D gene is left open where the match is weak. Clone size is given for some rows only: seen once, a few or many times, or a class if the clone is expanded.

>TRBV6-2/TRBV6-3|TRBD1|TRBJ2-7|NA
ASSYSPGTEKITYEQY
>TRBV4-3|NA|TRBJ1-1|NA
ASSQEWGNTEAF
>TRBV7-6|NA|TRBJ1-2|many
ASSSHGTGNYGYT
>TRBV15|NA|TRBJ2-5|NA
ATSRVMGETQY
>TRBV6-6|NA|TRBJ2-2|NA
ASTPTATGELF
>TRBV6-1|NA|TRBJ1-5|few
ASSPSASGYSNQPQH
>TRBV6-5|NA|TRBJ2-3|few
ASRAEGTQY
>TRBV29-1|NA|TRBJ2-5|few
SVESTNQETQY
>TRBV7-9|NA|TRBJ2-7|few
ASRKDVGEQY
>TRBV9|NA|TRBJ2-2|NA
ASSVEGSSANTGELF
>TRBV9|NA|TRBJ1-1|few
ASSVGPANTEAF
>TRBV10-3|NA|TRBJ2-2|many
AISAVTGELF
>TRBV5-6|NA|TRBJ1-2|NA
ASSVDKYGYT
>TRBV28|NA|TRBJ1-1|NA
ARSSMGLAF
>TRBV6-4|NA|TRBJ2-3|many
ASSARPDMDTQY
>TRBV9|TRBD2|TRBJ2-2|few
ASSAQTSSTGELF
>TRBV6-2/TRBV6-3|NA|TRBJ2-7|NA
ASIHPGREPYEQY
>TRBV12-3/TRBV12-4|NA|TRBJ1-1|NA
ASSFGTGPTEAF
>TRBV3-1|NA|TRBJ1-2|few
ASSQERTQYGGYT
>TRBV7-9|NA|TRBJ2-2|many
ASSLALIGELF
>TRBV20-1|NA|TRBJ1-2|few
SARAQSLGHHGYT
>TRBV20-1|NA|TRBJ2-3|NA
SASPRTDTQY
>TRBV20-1|TRBD2|TRBJ2-3|few
SASRSSGRTDTQY
>TRBV28|TRBD2|TRBJ2-1|NA
ASSLIRGGYNEQF
>TRBV5-1|TRBD1|TRBJ1-1|NA
ASSWAGTGGTEAF
>TRBV20-1|NA|TRBJ2-3|few
SARDPTGRGHTDTQY
>TRBV12-3/TRBV12-4|TRBD1|TRBJ2-2|NA
ASSSRTGGPNTGELF
>TRBV28|NA|TRBJ2-5|few
ASSKGQMLQETQY
>TRBV20-1|NA|TRBJ2-3|NA
SARDLYSTDTQY
>TRBV18|TRBD2|TRBJ2-1|few
ASSLSGVNNEQF
>TRBV18|NA|TRBJ2-2|few
ASSPGSTVHTGELF
>TRBV6-1|TRBD2|TRBJ2-5|NA
ATSPLGGSPQETQY
>TRBV6-2/TRBV6-3|NA|TRBJ2-5|NA
ASSYPVQGTQY
>TRBV12-3/TRBV12-4|NA|TRBJ2-1|NA
ASMWTNEQF
>TRBV6-5|NA|TRBJ2-3|few
ASSYSSVSTDTQY
>TRBV28|TRBD2|TRBJ2-4|NA
ASSFGTSGALNIQY
>TRBV3-1|NA|TRBJ1-1|few
ASSQDLLRMNTEAF
>TRBV12-3/TRBV12-4|TRBD2|TRBJ2-7|few
ASSSIGSSGSFNEQY
>TRBV3-1|NA|TRBJ2-5|NA
ASSRGVGTQY
>TRBV7-8|TRBD2|TRBJ2-2|few
ASSPRREGTGELF
>TRBV4-3|NA|TRBJ2-1|NA
ASSQDRGDHEQF
>TRBV6-5|NA|TRBJ2-1|NA
ASSYSILTSNNEQF
>TRBV5-6|TRBD1|TRBJ2-1|few
ASSLLGTGRLDEQF
>TRBV29-1|NA|TRBJ1-1|few
SVAGNEAF
>TRBV5-6|TRBD1|TRBJ2-5|many
ASSWGQSKVTQY
>TRBV7-2|TRBD1|TRBJ1-1|NA
ASSLKGQGAAEAF
>TRBV5-1|NA|TRBJ1-1|NA
ASSLVEGANTEAF
>TRBV28|NA|TRBJ2-2|many
ASRGGTLNTGELF
>TRBV6-5|TRBD1|TRBJ1-2|few
ASSYPTRTGGRGYT
>TRBV4-3|NA|TRBJ2-1|few
ASSQRLDNEQF
>TRBV20-1|NA|TRBJ1-4|few
SARGGDTNEKLF
>TRBV20-1|NA|TRBJ2-3|few
SAEKSGGLGDTQY
>TRBV7-6|NA|TRBJ2-2|few
ASSDVVSGELF
>TRBV5-1|NA|TRBJ1-1|few
ASSWAGVDTEAF
>TRBV20-1|NA|TRBJ2-3|NA
SASPCPGGAMTDTQY
>TRBV29-1|TRBD1|TRBJ1-1|few
SVEETGATEAF